Listed here are 25 T cell receptor beta chains from one sample, sequenced in a study of blood T cell repertoires in COVID-19. Profiled with immunoSEQ multiplex PCR; TCRdb holds only in-frame clones, not every one. The sample shows around 90,000 clones, around nine tenths of them seen only once. The source material was peripheral blood. These receptors originate from a man in his fifties with COVID-19, enrolled during active disease.

The chain employs TRBV20-1 and TRBJ2-7; D is possibly TRBD2 (5 bases). Germline V gene data show CDR1 as DFQATT and CDR2 as SNEGSKA (reference sequence). This CDR3 spans 11 amino acids. Trimming removed 3 bases at V and 3 bases at J, with 6 bases between. The CDR3 sequence is CSASRDYEQYF. The CDR3 nucleotides read TGCAGTGCTAGCCGGGACTACGAGCAGTACTTC.

The chain carries TRBV12-3 or TRBV12-4 and TRBJ2-7; D might be TRBD2 (6 bases). V was trimmed by 7 bases and J by 6 bases, leaving 16 bases between them. This CDR3 comprises 13 residues. Here the CDR3 reads CASTPGTFGEQYF. CDR3 sequence (DNA): TGTGCCAGCACCCCCGGGACTTTTGGCGAGCAGTACTTC.

The gene calls are TRBV11-2 and TRBJ1-2; no definite D call. The germline CDR1 and CDR2 sequences are SGHAT and FQNNGV. V lost 1 base to trimming and J lost 4 bases, with 10 bases between them. This CDR3 region has 14 residues. The CDR3 DNA is TGTGCCAGCAGCTTAGGGTCACAGCTCTATGGCTACACCTTC. Protein sequence: CASSLGSQLYGYTF. The entire variable domain, with the rest obtained from reference TRBV11-2 and TRBJ1-2, is as follows: EAGVAQSPRYKIIEKRQSVAFWCNPISGHATLYWYQQILGQGPKLLIQFQNNGVVDDSQLPKDRFSAERLKGVDSTLKIQPAKLEDSAVYLCASSLGSQLYGYTFGSGTRLTVV.

The chain joins TRBV19 to TRBJ1-3; 9 nucleotides line up with TRBD1. V was clipped by 3 bases and J by 4 bases; unmatched bases: 10. Per germline, CDR1 LNHDA and CDR2 SQIVND (reference sequence). The CDR3 has 17 residues. For the CDR3, the DNA is TGTGCCAGTAGTATTTCAACAGGGGGCTCTCCGGGAAACACCATATATTTT. Translating it yields CASSISTGGSPGNTIYF. The full variable domain, completed using reference TRBV19 and TRBJ1-3, is DGGITQSPKYLFRKEGQNVTLSCEQNLNHDAMYWYRQDPGQGLRLIYYSQIVNDFQKGDIAEGYSVSREKKESFPLTVTSAQKNPTAFYLCASSISTGGSPGNTIYFGEGSWLTVV.

In the case of this clone: This may come from a read error, since a much larger clone is one base off. This chain joins TRBV5-1 and TRBJ1-2; the D is unclear. Germline V gene lookup returns CDR1 SGHRS and CDR2 YFSETQ. The CDR3 spans 12 residues. Trimming left V 0 bases short and J 5 bases short, with 5 bases between. The CDR3 bases are TGCGCCAGCAGCTTGGACCAGTATGGCTACACCTTC. It encodes CASSLDQYGYTF.

The V call is TRBV29-1, the J call TRBJ2-7; D possibly corresponds to TRBD2 (6 bases). The CDR3 totals 12 residues. Trimming shortened V by 6 bases and J by 8 bases, and 17 bases separated the two germline ends. Germline V lookup: CDR1 SQVTM, CDR2 ANQGSEA. As DNA, the CDR3 is TGCAGCGTGAGGGACTTTTCACCCCAGCAGTACTTC. It encodes CSVRDFSPQQYF.

The V call is TRBV19, the J call TRBJ2-4; 9 bases are a match to TRBD1. From germline, CDR1 is LNHDA and CDR2 SQIVND (reference sequence). The CDR3 contains 16 residues. Trimming took 3 bases from V and 0 from J; bases not matched to a gene: 3. The CDR3 loop reads CASSIGTGIAKNIQYF. CDR3 bases: TGTGCCAGTAGTATCGGGACAGGGATAGCCAAAAACATTCAGTACTTC.

This chain joins TRBV18 and TRBJ1-4; unclear D gene. Germline-derived CDR1 and CDR2 are KGHSH and LQKENI. The CDR3 runs 13 residues. Trimming pared 4 bases from V and 7 bases from J, leaving 10 bases between. The DNA of the CDR3 is TGTGCCAGCTCACGACCCGGGAGTGAAAAACTGTTTTTT. Protein sequence: CASSRPGSEKLFF.

The chain recombines TRBV23-1 with TRBJ1-5, with D possibly matching TRBD1 (6 bases). TRBV23-1 is noted as an ORF with a role that remains uncertain. The CDR3 totals 17 residues. V was clipped by 8 bases and J by 0 bases, with 20 bases between them. Written as DNA, the CDR3 is TGCGCCAGCCGCCCCGGGAAGGGGGAGATTAGCAATCAGCCCCAGCATTTT. This translates into CASRPGKGEISNQPQHF.

CDR3 DNA: TGTGCCAGCAGCTGGGCGGGACGGGATACGCAGTATTTT. Translation gives CASSWAGRDTQYF. J is TRBJ2-3 and V is TRBV7-3, with D maybe TRBD2 (6 bases). The germline V and J ends were trimmed by 4 bases and 6 bases, with 11 bases remaining between them. Germline CDR1 is SGHTA and CDR2 is FQGTGA. This CDR3 comprises 13 residues.

The chain carries TRBV2 and TRBJ2-1, with D hard to call. Per germline, CDR1 SNHLY and CDR2 FYNNEI. The CDR3 extends over 14 amino acids. The V and J ends lost 3 bases and 0 bases respectively, with 6 bases between them. The CDR3: CASSDDNSYNEQFF. The CDR3 DNA reads as TGTGCCAGCAGTGACGACAACTCCTACAATGAGCAGTTCTTC.

This sequence joins TRBV10-2 and TRBJ1-1; tentative D call: TRBD1 (6 bases). The germline V and J ends were trimmed by 4 bases and 0 bases, with 18 bases remaining between them. The germline V gene encodes CDR1 WSHSY and CDR2 SAAADI. This CDR3 contains 17 residues. The CDR3 region is CASSVSGRGYMNTEAFF. CDR3 sequence (DNA): TGCGCCAGCAGTGTGTCGGGCAGGGGATACATGAACACTGAAGCTTTCTTT.

V usage is TRBV3-1 (or the pseudogene TRBV3-2) and J usage is TRBJ1-2; TRBD1 might be the D (6 bases). Trimming left V 2 bases short and J 10 bases short, with 8 bases between. Germline CDR1 LGHDT, CDR2 YNNKEL (reference sequence). This CDR3 has 11 residues. CDR3 in DNA: TGTGCCAGCAGCCAACAGGGGCTCTACACCTTC. Translation gives CASSQQGLYTF.

V gene TRBV4-2 combines with J gene TRBJ1-4; tentatively, D is TRBD1 (5 bases). The CDR3 loop spans 13 amino acids. The germline CDR1 and CDR2 sequences are LGHNA and YNFKEQ. V lost 1 base to trimming and J lost 8 bases, with 8 bases between them. The CDR3 bases are TGTGCCAGCAGCCAAGGGGGGGTGGAAAAACTGTTTTTT. This encodes CASSQGGVEKLFF.

The J gene is TRBJ2-2, the V gene TRBV27; TRBD2 aligns across 12 bases. Germline CDR1 MNHEY, CDR2 SMNVEV (reference sequence). The CDR3 is 17 amino acids. V dropped 2 bases and J dropped 8; count of bases not matched to a gene: 9. The CDR3, as DNA: TGTGCCAGCAGTTTAACTAGCGGGGGGTGGAGGGCTGGGGAGCTGTTTTTT. It translates to CASSLTSGGWRAGELFF.

The V and J genes are TRBV7-3 and TRBJ2-7; 11 bases align to TRBD2. CDR1 is SGHTA, CDR2 FQGTGA, per germline. The ends lost 5 bases at V and 6 bases at J; junction bases unmatched: 3. The CDR3 loop spans 13 amino acids. The CDR3: CASSIAGGIEQYF. The CDR3, as DNA: TGTGCCAGCAGCATAGCGGGGGGGATCGAGCAGTACTTC. The entire variable domain, with the rest obtained from reference TRBV7-3 and TRBJ2-7, is as follows: GAGVSQTPSNKVTEKGKYVELRCDPISGHTALYWYRQSLGQGPEFLIYFQGTGAADDSGLPNDRFFAVRPEGSVSTLKIQRTERGDSAVYLCASSIAGGIEQYFGPGTRLTVT.

The chain's CDR3 is CASSLAEWTGGGYTF. CDR3 bases: TGTGCCAGCAGCTTAGCGGAGTGGACAGGGGGTGGCTACACCTTC. V gene TRBV7-8 combines with J gene TRBJ1-2; TRBD1 agrees at 10 bases. CDR1 and CDR2 (germline): SGHVS, FQNEAQ. The CDR3 is 15 residues long. V was pared by 0 bases and J by 7 bases, with 5 bases of the junction left unmatched.

The CDR3 sequence is CASSLHRGTVEAFF. CDR3 nucleotide sequence: TGTGCCAGCAGCTTACACAGGGGCACGGTTGAAGCTTTCTTT. The rearrangement uses TRBV13 and TRBJ1-1; TRBD1 matches 7 bases. The V and J ends lost 2 bases and 7 bases, in that order; junction bases with no gene match: 7. Germline CDR1 PRHDT, CDR2 FYEKMQ (reference sequence). The CDR3 sequence is 14 residues long.

The V and J genes are TRBV28 and TRBJ2-7, with 11 bases identical to TRBD1. The CDR3 contains 16 residues. The V segment lost 5 bases and the J segment 1 base; nucleotides outside the gene matches: 7. Germline CDR1 is MDHEN and CDR2 is SYDVKM. The CDR3 bases are TGTGCCAGCAGTCCCGGGACAGGGGGGTTTTCCTACGAGCAGTACTTC. It translates to CASSPGTGGFSYEQYF.

This chain uses TRBV2 with TRBJ2-1, with a tentative D call TRBD2 (5 bases). The germline gives CDR1 SNHLY, CDR2 FYNNEI. V lost 0 bases to trimming and J lost 9 bases, with 12 bases between them. The CDR3 loop spans 14 amino acids. CDR3 amino acids: CASSEARATGEQFF. The DNA for the CDR3 is TGTGCCAGCAGTGAAGCGCGGGCCACGGGTGAGCAGTTCTTC.

This chain joins TRBV10-3 and TRBJ2-3; 12 bases align to TRBD2. CDR3 length: 18 amino acids. With V trimmed by 2 bases and J by 0 bases, 6 bases remained unmatched. Germline assignment: CDR1 ENHRY and CDR2 SYGVKD. CDR3 in amino acids: CAISEGLAGGTSTDTQYF. In nucleotides, the CDR3 is TGTGCCATCAGTGAGGGGCTAGCGGGGGGGACTAGCACAGATACGCAGTATTTT.

CDR3: CASSQETSGIGNTIYF. The CDR3 DNA follows: TGCGCCAGCAGCCAAGAGACTAGCGGGATTGGAAACACCATATATTTT. The rearrangement links TRBV4-3 to TRBJ1-3; D gene unclear. CDR1 LGHNA and CDR2 YSLEER come from the germline V gene. This CDR3 is built from 16 residues. V dropped 0 bases and J dropped 3 bases, with 12 bases sitting between them.

Regarding this clone: The sample carries other DNA sequences with the same CDR3. This chain links TRBV18 with TRBJ2-5, with TRBD1 as a possible D gene (5 bases). With 1 base removed from V and 2 bases from J, the gap between germline ends came to 5 bases. This CDR3 has 13 amino acids. Germline CDR1 reads KGHSH; CDR2 reads LQKENI. CDR3 sequence (DNA): TGTGCCAGCTCACCACGACAGCAAGAGACCCAGTACTTC. Translation gives CASSPRQQETQYF.

The V call is TRBV6-5, the J call TRBJ2-1, with TRBD2 matching 7 bases. Germline loops: CDR1 MNHEY, CDR2 SVGAGI. V dropped 5 bases and J dropped 4; count of bases not matched to a gene: 8. The CDR3 has 15 amino acids. DNA of the CDR3: TGTGCCAGCAGTCTTGGCGGGGGACCATACAATGAGCAGTTCTTC. Its protein is CASSLGGGPYNEQFF.

This chain links TRBV29-1 with TRBJ1-5; 8 bases agree with TRBD1. V shed 7 bases and J 5 bases; nucleotides not matched to a gene: 7. The germline V gene has CDR1 SQVTM and CDR2 ANQGSEA. This CDR3 comprises 13 residues. The CDR3 region has the DNA TGCAGCGGTTCGACAGGGGTGGATCAGCCCCAGCATTTT. Translated: CSGSTGVDQPQHF.